This note documents a single T cell receptor beta chain sequence. The data belong to a study of blood T cell repertoires in COVID-19. Study-level information: In each case, the material was cDNA or gDNA derived from T cells, B-cell-depleted T cells, or PBMCs.

As handled by the study authors: Amplification of reference gene primers was used by the study to estimate nucleated cell counts. Profiling relied on immunoSEQ multiplex PCR, and the TCRdb table lists in-frame clones only, not all of them. The DNA gave D and trimming, while V, J and clone size come from that table. Here the sample spans a few hundred thousand clones, roughly 90% being singletons. Trimming cost V 4 bases and J 9 bases; bases outside gene matches: 8. This CDR3 has 15 residues. Germline V gene sequence: CDR1 LGHNA, CDR2 YSLEER. The sequenced material came from peripheral blood. The chain employs TRBV4-3 and TRBJ2-1; TRBD2 matches at 11 bases. The source of this sequence is a man between 18 and 35 years old with active or convalescent COVID-19. This CDR3 is CASSPTSGGVGEQFF. CDR3 sequence (DNA): TGCGCCAGCAGCCCAACTAGCGGGGGAGTGGGTGAGCAGTTCTTC.